This TCR beta chain was obtained from a study of memory CD4+ T cells and cytomegalovirus serostatus. The overall study: Donors were healthy Belgian adults, under 10 CMV seropositive and about two dozen seronegative.

Single viable CD3+CD4+CD8-CD45RO+ cells were sorted as the memory CD4+ T cells. Serostatus was set by detecting CMV pp150, pp28, p38, p52 IgG. The CDR3 runs to 13 residues. The V and J ends lost 1 base and 6 bases respectively, with 8 bases between them. CDR1 and CDR2 from the germline V gene are SGHTA and FQGNSA. How the authors handled the data: Out-of-frame sequences were removed, leaving about 2.2 million distinct TCRbeta sequences. The assay was immunoSEQ multiplex PCR, and TCRdb's table has in-frame clones only and misses some. V, J and clone size derive from that table, while D and trimming were established from the DNA sequence. The repertoire holds approximately 50,000 clones, with 70% to 75% as singletons. The study, taken as a whole, reports: Suggested: most of the CMV-linked TCR signature lies in CD4+ memory cells.

Note on this clone: What it binds is unknown. Other DNA variants within this sample encode the same CDR3.

V is TRBV7-2 and J is TRBJ2-3; no clear D. The receptor was isolated from an adult in good health and CMV-seropositive. The sample was memory CD4+ T cells from blood. CDR3 protein: CASSLGRTDTQYF. The CDR3 DNA follows: TGTGCCAGCAGCTTAGGTCGGACGGATACGCAGTATTTT.